Below, 24 T cell receptor beta chains from the same sample are listed, as sequenced in a study of blood T cell repertoires in COVID-19. Sequenced by immunoSEQ multiplex PCR; TCRdb stores in-frame clones only, minus some. The sample holds approximately 83,000 clones, roughly 87% seen once. The sequencing input was peripheral blood. The receptor set was obtained from a man between 65 and 85 years old with acute or convalescent COVID-19.

This clone has a handful of counts. The chain employs TRBV27 and TRBJ2-3; 8 bases are a match to TRBD2. V gave up 5 bases and J gave up 1 base; unmatched junction bases: 11. The CDR3 loop spans 17 amino acids. Germline values: CDR1 MNHEY, CDR2 SMNVEV (reference sequence). The CDR3 sequence: CASSRTQAGEGTDTQYF. CDR3 nucleotide sequence: TGTGCCAGCAGTCGCACACAAGCGGGGGAGGGCACAGATACGCAGTATTTT.

V usage is TRBV30 and J usage is TRBJ2-3, with D uncertain. The CDR3 sequence is 11 residues long. Germline CDR1 and CDR2: GTSNPN and SVGIG (reference sequence). V lost 3 bases to trimming and J lost 8 bases, with 9 bases between them. DNA of the CDR3: TGTGCCTGGAGATACTCGGGTACGCAGTATTTT. Its translation is CAWRYSGTQYF.

This clone has more than one count but fewer than ten. The V gene is TRBV18, the J gene TRBJ2-2, with TRBD1 as a possible D gene (6 bases). The CDR3 contains 16 residues. The ends were cut back, 2 bases at V and 4 bases at J, with 14 bases in the middle. Germline V gene sequence: CDR1 KGHSH, CDR2 LQKENI. This CDR3 reads CASSPTKAGVTGELFF. As DNA, the CDR3 is TGTGCCAGCTCACCAACCAAGGCAGGGGTCACCGGGGAGCTGTTTTTT.

The chain has TRBV18 and TRBJ2-1; 8 bases align to TRBD2. Germline V gives CDR1 KGHSH, CDR2 LQKENI. The CDR3 extends over 16 amino acids. With V trimmed by 2 bases and J by 6 bases, 9 bases remained unmatched. CDR3 loop: CASSPVKAGVGNEQFF. DNA of the CDR3: TGTGCCAGCTCACCAGTAAAAGCGGGGGTAGGCAATGAGCAGTTCTTC.

The chain employs TRBV5-4 and TRBJ1-4, with D unresolved. CDR3 length equals 15 residues. The germline V gene encodes CDR1 SGHNT and CDR2 YYREEE (reference sequence). Trimming shortened V by 2 bases and J by 0 bases, and 8 bases separated the two germline ends. This chain's CDR3 is CASSLGRTTNEKLFF. CDR3 bases: TGTGCCAGCAGCTTAGGCAGGACAACTAATGAAAAACTGTTTTTT.

This chain connects TRBV5-6 to TRBJ2-7; D remains unclear. Germline CDR1 reads SGHDT; CDR2 reads YYEEEE. Between the trimmed V and J ends, which lost 2 bases and 6 bases, there was a span of 12 bases. This CDR3 comprises 13 residues. In nucleotides, the CDR3 is TGTGCCAGCAGCTTCCAAATACCGGGCGAGCAGTACTTC. Translation gives CASSFQIPGEQYF.

The chain combines TRBV25-1 with TRBJ2-5, with D possibly TRBD2 on 6 matching bases. Germline CDR1 and CDR2: MGHDK and SYGVNS. V shed 1 base and J shed 5 bases, with 14 bases lying between them. The CDR3 is 15 residues long. This CDR3 is CASSESPLGGETQYF. CDR3 bases: TGTGCCAGCAGTGAATCCCCACTAGGAGGGGAGACCCAGTACTTC.

The rearrangement links TRBV18 to TRBJ1-6; 8 nucleotides align to TRBD1. The CDR3 has 16 amino acids. Germline CDR1 KGHSH, CDR2 LQKENI. The J segment lost 6 bases and the V segment lost 3 bases, leaving 7 bases of the junction unmatched. CDR3 sequence (DNA): TGTGCCAGCTCACCCCAGGGGGCGCTGAGTAATTCACCCCTCCACTTT. It encodes CASSPQGALSNSPLHF. The full variable domain, completed using reference TRBV18 and TRBJ1-6, is NAGVMQNPRHLVRRRGQEARLRCSPMKGHSHVYWYRQLPEEGLKFMVYLQKENIIDESGMPKERFSAEFPKEGPSILRIQQVVRGDSAAYFCASSPQGALSNSPLHFGNGTRLTVT.

The chain combines TRBV10-2 with TRBJ1-5; D call uncertain. V lost 0 bases and J lost 1, with 4 bases in between. Germline-derived CDR1 and CDR2 are WSHSY and SAAADI. The CDR3 has 14 residues. CDR3 residues: CASSESGSNQPQHF. As DNA, the CDR3 is TGCGCCAGCAGTGAGTCCGGGAGCAATCAGCCCCAGCATTTT.

The V call is TRBV6-2 or TRBV6-3, the J call TRBJ1-2, with TRBD1 as a possible D gene (6 bases). V was pared by 2 bases and J by 2 bases, with 12 bases between. In germline, CDR1 is MNHEY, CDR2 SVGEGT. The CDR3 is 15 residues long. In DNA, the CDR3 is TGTGCCAGCAGTTACACCGGGACAACAAACTATGGCTACACCTTC. Amino acids: CASSYTGTTNYGYTF.

The rearrangement joins TRBV19 to TRBJ1-6; the match to TRBD1 covers 9 bases. V gave up 9 bases and J gave up 7 bases; unmatched junction bases: 10. Per germline, CDR1 LNHDA and CDR2 SQIVND (reference sequence). This CDR3 comprises 15 residues. The CDR3 coding sequence is TGTGCCAGCGATAAGGGACAGGGTTGGAATTCACCCCTCCACTTT. It encodes CASDKGQGWNSPLHF.

The chain has TRBV12-3 or TRBV12-4 and TRBJ1-2; the match to TRBD1 covers 7 bases. The trim removed 5 bases at V and 8 bases at J, leaving 8 bases unmatched. CDR3 size: 13 residues. The DNA for the CDR3 is TGTGCCAGCAGTCTAGACAGGGTCGGGGGCTACACCTTC. Protein sequence: CASSLDRVGGYTF.

The chain links TRBV11-2 to TRBJ1-1, with TRBD1 matching 7 bases. CDR3 length: 15 amino acids. With 5 bases clipped from V and 3 bases from J, the junction kept 9 bases outside the gene matches. The germline gives CDR1 SGHAT, CDR2 FQNNGV. The chain's CDR3 is CASSPRDRDYTEAFF. DNA of the CDR3: TGTGCCAGCAGCCCGAGGGACAGAGACTACACTGAAGCTTTCTTT.

The rearrangement joins TRBV9 to TRBJ1-6, with a weak D call TRBD1 (6 bases). The CDR3 totals 14 residues. V dropped 4 bases and J dropped 7 bases, with 12 bases sitting between them. The germline V gene encodes CDR1 SGDLS and CDR2 YYNGEE. CDR3 DNA: TGTGCCAGCAGCAACCGGGACATAAATTCACCCCTCCACTTT. Its protein product is CASSNRDINSPLHF.

The genes are TRBV7-8 and TRBJ1-2, with D possibly matching TRBD1 (6 bases). There are 14 residues in the CDR3. Germline assignment: CDR1 SGHVS and CDR2 FQNEAQ. V dropped 5 bases and J dropped 4 bases, with 14 bases sitting between them. CDR3 region: CASSRAGTPYGYTF. The DNA for the CDR3 is TGTGCCAGCAGCAGAGCCGGGACACCCTATGGCTACACCTTC.

This clone was seen a handful of times. The junction departs from germline at one end; a sequencing error may be responsible. The gene calls are TRBV18 and TRBJ2-7, with D maybe TRBD1 (6 bases). CDR3 length: 13 amino acids. Germline V gene lookup returns CDR1 KGHSH and CDR2 LQKENI. The CDR3 here is CASSPPQGPLRNF. CDR3 sequence (DNA): TGTGCCAGCTCACCACCCCAGGGGCCCTTACGCAACTTC.

The chain has TRBV9 and TRBJ2-3; 10 positions agree with TRBD2. V lost 3 bases, J lost 3 bases, and 7 bases stayed unmatched. Looked up from germline, CDR1 is SGDLS and CDR2 is YYNGEE. The CDR3 spans 16 residues. CDR3 coding DNA: TGTGCCAGCAGCGCCGTTAGCGGGAGGCGAACAGATACGCAGTATTTT. Its protein is CASSAVSGRRTDTQYF. Looking up the rest from reference TRBV9 and TRBJ2-3 gives the full variable domain: DSGVTQTPKHLITATGQRVTLRCSPRSGDLSVYWYQQSLDQGLQFLIQYYNGEERAKGNILERFSAQQFPDLHSELNLSSLELGDSALYFCASSAVSGRRTDTQYFGPGTRLTVL.

The rearrangement joins TRBV5-1 to TRBJ1-1; D is perhaps TRBD1 (6 bases). Germline V gene data show CDR1 as SGHRS and CDR2 as YFSETQ. The CDR3 loop spans 14 amino acids. The ends were cut back, 4 bases at V and 4 bases at J, with 14 bases in the middle. Here the CDR3 DNA reads TGCGCCAGCAGCACCCCAGGGGCGGCCACTGAAGCTTTCTTT. The encoded protein is CASSTPGAATEAFF.

This chain joins TRBV9 and TRBJ1-1; maybe TRBD1 (6 bases). The length of the CDR3 is 15 residues. Germline lookup yields CDR1 SGDLS and CDR2 YYNGEE. The ends were cut back, 0 bases at V and 1 base at J, with 10 bases in the middle. CDR3 region: CASSVVPDRNTEAFF. CDR3 in DNA: TGTGCCAGCAGCGTAGTCCCGGACAGGAACACTGAAGCTTTCTTT.

This chain joins TRBV5-1 and TRBJ2-2; TRBD2 might be the D (6 bases). Trimming cost V 1 base and J 4 bases, with 11 bases left between them. CDR3 length: 15 amino acids. CDR1 SGHRS and CDR2 YFSETQ come from the germline V gene. The CDR3 coding sequence is TGCGCCAGCAGCTTGATGGAGGGGCGCACCGGGGAGCTGTTTTTT. The encoded protein is CASSLMEGRTGELFF. The full variable domain, with the rest looked up from reference TRBV5-1 and TRBJ2-2, is KAGVTQTPRYLIKTRGQQVTLSCSPISGHRSVSWYQQTPGQGLQFLFEYFSETQRNKGNFPGRFSGRQFSNSRSEMNVSTLELGDSALYLCASSLMEGRTGELFFGEGSRLTVL.

The chain is built from TRBV28 and TRBJ1-1; D gene uncertain. The germline gives CDR1 MDHEN, CDR2 SYDVKM. V lost 2 bases, J lost 3 bases, and 10 bases lay in between. The CDR3 has 14 residues. DNA for the CDR3: TGTGCCAGCAGTTTAGCGGCTGGGTACACTGAAGCTTTCTTT. This gives the protein CASSLAAGYTEAFF.

This chain uses TRBV2 with TRBJ2-7, with D perhaps matching TRBD1 (5 bases). The CDR3 runs 13 residues. Germline lookup yields CDR1 SNHLY and CDR2 FYNNEI. The V end lost 5 bases, the J end lost 2 bases, and 10 bases lay between the germline ends. The CDR3 loop reads CASSRTLTYEQYF. The CDR3 DNA reads TGTGCCAGCAGTCGGACACTAACCTACGAGCAGTACTTC. Supplemented by reference TRBV2 and TRBJ2-7, the full variable domain reads EPEVTQTPSHQVTQMGQEVILRCVPISNHLYFYWYRQILGQKVEFLVSFYNNEISEKSEIFDDQFSVERPDGSNFTLKIRSTKLEDSAMYFCASSRTLTYEQYFGPGTRLTVT.

This clone was detected only once. V usage is TRBV29-1 and J usage is TRBJ1-2; 7 bases fit TRBD1. Germline CDR1 reads SQVTM; CDR2 reads ANQGSEA. Losses at the gene ends were 7 bases for V and 2 bases for J; bases not matched to a gene: 4. This CDR3 contains 12 residues. DNA of the CDR3: TGCAGCGCCCCGGACAGGAACTATGGCTACACCTTC. Protein product: CSAPDRNYGYTF. The whole variable domain, filled in from reference TRBV29-1 and TRBJ1-2, reads SAVISQKPSRDICQRGTSLTIQCQVDSQVTMMFWYRQQPGQSLTLIATANQGSEATYESGFVIDKFPISRPNLTFSTLTVSNMSPEDSSIYLCSAPDRNYGYTFGSGTRLTVV.

J is TRBJ2-3 and V is TRBV6-1, with D maybe TRBD1 (5 bases). This CDR3 has 14 residues. Germline V CDR1 and CDR2: MNHNS, SASEGT. The ends were cut back, 3 bases at V and 3 bases at J, with 10 bases in the middle. The CDR3 coding sequence is TGTGCCAGCAGTGACAGGGTTGGTACAGATACGCAGTATTTT. Translated: CASSDRVGTDTQYF.